This T cell receptor beta chain was identified during a study of CD8 T cells in ankylosing spondylitis. General study findings and limits: Researchers reportedly found disease-linked clones significantly enriched in matched ankylosing spondylitis synovial fluid. Disease-linked clones were found to be CD8+ and relatively rare in peripheral blood.

Library preparation for TCR beta used quantitative 5'-RACE with molecular barcodes. TCRdb recomputed calls from the 5' RACE reads with MiXCR, one row per CDR3 protein. The sample includes 200,000 to 250,000 distinct CDR3 sequences, roughly 10% of them seen just once. There are many counts of this clonotype. Its antigen remains unknown. Source material: blood, either unsorted or a sorted T cell fraction (not recorded which). This sequence was found in a male donor with ankylosing spondylitis or in good health (not recorded which).

CDR3 protein: CASRIFVGGNSGANVLTF. The CDR3 region has the DNA TGTGCCAGCAGAATTTTTGTGGGGGGCAACTCTGGGGCCAACGTCCTGACTTTC. The chain uses TRBV5-6 and TRBJ2-6, with D perhaps TRBD1 or TRBD2 (6 bases each). The germline V and J ends were trimmed by 5 bases and 0 bases, with 18 bases remaining between them. This CDR3 spans 18 amino acids. Germline V lookup: CDR1 SGHDT, CDR2 YYEEEE.